This T cell receptor (beta chain) was sequenced during a study of T cell repertoires in cytomegalovirus infection. General study results and limits: Predominance within the ex vivo response was attributable to HLA-C-restricted CMV-specific TCR beta clonotypes. Carriers of CMV plus the relevant HLA were identified by cumulative public TCR beta family frequency.

CDR3 length: 15 amino acids. Germline CDR1 DFQATT, CDR2 SNEGSKA (reference sequence). V was trimmed by 1 base and J by 4 bases, leaving 14 bases between them. Notes on this clonotype: Its antigen remains unknown.

TCRdb analysed the reads with MiXCR anew, one entry per CDR3 protein. The data hold some 350,000 distinct CDR3 sequences, with just under 35% observed a single time. The source material was cultured PBMCs, sampled from culture after CMV antigen stimulation. This TCR was recovered from a human donor in good health (CMV status not recorded). Some clones in this sample may be carry-over from other donors' samples. V and J are TRBV20-1 and TRBJ1-5, with D uncertain. Written as DNA, the CDR3 is TGCAGTGCTAGAGTTGGAGGCGGAAGTAATCAGCCCCAGCATTTT. Translated: CSARVGGGSNQPQHF.